These 30 T cell receptor beta chains were all obtained from the same sample, sequenced in a study of T-cell reconstitution after alpha-beta-depleted transplantation in children. Unique molecular identifiers were incorporated during preparation of the TCRbeta library. Using its own MiXCR run on the PCR reads, TCRdb lists one record per CDR3 protein. The table records 75,000 to 100,000 distinct CDR3 sequences, more than 7% of them present only once. The specimen comprised PBMCs from the stem cell graft donor, sampled from the stem cell graft. These receptors were collected from a human donor who donated a stem cell graft to a child with congenital amegakaryocytic thrombocytopenia.

This clonotype was observed a few times. The chain has TRBV18 and TRBJ2-6; no clear D. The CDR3 consists of 16 residues. Per germline, CDR1 KGHSH and CDR2 LQKENI. Trimming removed 3 bases at V and 0 bases at J, with 9 bases between. Here the CDR3 DNA reads TGTGCCAGCTCACCGGCACAGCTCTCTGGGGCCAACGTCCTGACTTTC. The encoded protein is CASSPAQLSGANVLTF.

V usage is TRBV7-9 and J usage is TRBJ2-1, with 8 bases matching TRBD2. From germline, CDR1 is SEHNR and CDR2 FQNEAQ (reference sequence). V trimming: 8 bases; J trimming: 6 bases; junction bases outside the gene matches: 12. CDR3 length: 15 amino acids. This CDR3 is CASQKEGAGGNEQFF. The CDR3 DNA follows: TGTGCCAGCCAGAAGGAAGGGGCGGGGGGCAATGAGCAGTTCTTC.

This clonotype was seen a handful of times. V usage is TRBV20-1 and J usage is TRBJ2-7; TRBD2 matches 8 bases. The germline V gene encodes CDR1 DFQATT and CDR2 SNEGSKA (reference sequence). CDR3 length: 15 residues. V was clipped by 0 bases and J by 3 bases; unmatched bases: 7. The CDR3 coding sequence is TGCAGTGCTAGAGATTTCCTAGCGGGCCACTACGAGCAGTACTTC. Translation: CSARDFLAGHYEQYF.

This clonotype was detected many times. The chain carries TRBV12-3 or TRBV12-4 and TRBJ1-6, with D unresolved. This CDR3 has 13 amino acids. The V gene lost 7 bases and the J gene lost 7 bases, with 11 bases spanning the gap. DNA for the CDR3: TGTGCCAGCATCAAGGGAGCGAATTCACCCCTCCACTTT. It is translated as CASIKGANSPLHF.

This clonotype was recorded many times. The chain uses TRBV11-2 and TRBJ1-1, with D unresolved. This CDR3 comprises 15 residues. Trimming removed 3 bases from V and 1 base from J, with 12 bases in between. The germline CDR1 and CDR2 sequences are SGHAT and FQNNGV. The DNA for the CDR3 is TGTGCCAGCAGCTTCACGCCTATCGGGAACACTGAAGCTTTCTTT. Its protein product is CASSFTPIGNTEAFF. Complete variable domain (other parts from reference TRBV11-2 and TRBJ1-1): EAGVAQSPRYKIIEKRQSVAFWCNPISGHATLYWYQQILGQGPKLLIQFQNNGVVDDSQLPKDRFSAERLKGVDSTLKIQPAKLEDSAVYLCASSFTPIGNTEAFFGQGTRLTVV.

In this sample, this clonotype turned up many times. CDR3 coding DNA: TGTGCCAGCAGCCCGGAGGGAGTAAAAAGCCCCATATATTTT. Translated, it gives CASSPEGVKSPIYF. The chain employs TRBV3-1 and TRBJ1-3, with D uncertain. The CDR3 has 14 residues. Germline V gene data show CDR1 as LGHDT and CDR2 as YNNKEL (reference sequence). Trimming pared 4 bases from V and 11 bases from J, leaving 18 bases between.

This clonotype came up many times. The J gene is TRBJ1-4, the V gene TRBV29-1; the D is unclear. The CDR3 has 12 residues. Trimming stripped 4 bases from V and 8 bases from J, with 11 bases between. Germline V gene lookup returns CDR1 SQVTM and CDR2 ANQGSEA. CDR3 DNA sequence: TGCAGCGTTGGGGATCCCCGGGAAAAACTGTTTTTT. Residues: CSVGDPREKLFF.

This clonotype was seen ten or more times. The V and J genes are TRBV4-1 and TRBJ2-5; D may be TRBD1 (5 bases). Germline CDR1 reads MGHRA; CDR2 reads YSYEKL. V dropped 1 base and J dropped 1 base, with 22 bases sitting between them. CDR3 length equals 19 residues. CDR3 sequence: CASSQGVGQFSPVQETQYF. The CDR3 DNA follows: TGCGCCAGCAGCCAAGGGGTAGGACAATTTTCGCCCGTCCAAGAGACCCAGTACTTC.

This clonotype came up many times. The chain employs TRBV20-1 and TRBJ2-1, with D perhaps being TRBD1 or TRBD2 (5 bases each). This CDR3 has 16 residues. Trimming stripped 0 bases from V and 0 bases from J, with 12 bases between. The germline gives CDR1 DFQATT, CDR2 SNEGSKA (reference sequence). CDR3 nucleotides: TGCAGTGCTAGAGAGGGGCGGGCTAGCTCCTACAATGAGCAGTTCTTC. It translates to CSAREGRASSYNEQFF.

This clonotype was detected ten times or more. The chain links TRBV10-3 to TRBJ2-3; 11 bases fit TRBD1. The V segment lost 2 bases and the J segment 4 bases; nucleotides outside the gene matches: 5. Germline-derived CDR1 and CDR2 are ENHRY and SYGVKD. The CDR3 runs 16 residues. The CDR3 is CAISEAGTGGPDTQYF. Here the CDR3 DNA reads TGTGCCATCAGTGAGGCCGGGACAGGGGGTCCAGATACGCAGTATTTT.

This clonotype was recorded at least ten times. The CDR3 is CASSPGQGNNEQFF. The CDR3, as DNA: TGTGCCAGCAGTCCGGGACAGGGAAACAATGAGCAGTTCTTC. V is TRBV12-3 or TRBV12-4 and J is TRBJ2-1; 9 nucleotides align to TRBD1. V lost 5 bases and J lost 5; bases outside the gene matches: 4. The CDR3 covers 14 residues.

This clonotype was observed at least ten times. The chain links TRBV20-1 to TRBJ1-4; D unresolved. This CDR3 is built from 17 residues. The germline V gene has CDR1 DFQATT and CDR2 SNEGSKA (reference sequence). V lost 4 bases and J lost 0, with 18 bases in between. Here the CDR3 DNA reads TGCAGTGCTAAGCCCGCGTCCTTGATGGCAACTAATGAAAAACTGTTTTTT. Amino acids: CSAKPASLMATNEKLFF.

This clonotype was seen only a few times. The rearrangement uses TRBV5-1 and TRBJ2-3; 10 positions match TRBD2. The germline V gene has CDR1 SGHRS and CDR2 YFSETQ. This CDR3 comprises 15 residues. V was pared by 0 bases and J by 13 bases, with 11 bases of the junction left unmatched. The CDR3 coding sequence is TGCGCCAGCAGCTTGGCCGGGGCTAGCGGGAGCGGAGAGTATTTT. Protein product: CASSLAGASGSGEYF.

The V and J genes are TRBV5-6 and TRBJ1-1, with D unclear. The CDR3 runs 13 residues. Germline lookup yields CDR1 SGHDT and CDR2 YYEEEE. Trimming removed 4 bases at V and 3 bases at J, with 10 bases between. DNA for the CDR3: TGTGCCAGCAGCGGCACGGGATACACTGAAGCTTTCTTT. It yields the protein CASSGTGYTEAFF. Drawing the rest from reference TRBV5-6 and TRBJ1-1, the complete variable domain is DAGVTQSPTHLIKTRGQQVTLRCSPKSGHDTVSWYQQALGQGPQFIFQYYEEEERQRGNFPDRFSGHQFPNYSSELNVNALLLGDSALYLCASSGTGYTEAFFGQGTRLTVV.

This chain links TRBV3-1 with TRBJ1-5; no clear D. The CDR3 totals 18 residues. Germline assignment: CDR1 LGHDT and CDR2 YNNKEL (reference sequence). The V and J ends lost 8 bases and 2 bases respectively, with 25 bases between them. CDR3 residues: CASCLVASRSDCNQPQHF. The DNA for the CDR3 is TGTGCCAGCTGTTTAGTGGCCAGTCGTTCCGATTGCAATCAGCCCCAGCATTTT. Looking up the rest from reference TRBV3-1 and TRBJ1-5 gives the full variable domain: DTAVSQTPKYLVTQMGNDKSIKCEQNLGHDTMYWYKQDSKKFLKIMFSYNNKELIINETVPNRFSPKSPDKAHLNLHINSLELGDSAVYFCASCLVASRSDCNQPQHFGDGTRLSIL.

This clonotype came up a few times. V usage is TRBV20-1 and J usage is TRBJ1-6; D might be TRBD1 (5 bases). V lost 3 bases to trimming and J lost 0 bases, with 12 bases between them. Germline V gene lookup returns CDR1 DFQATT and CDR2 SNEGSKA (reference sequence). This CDR3 contains 16 residues. The CDR3 bases are TGCAGTGCTAGGGACAAGGGGAGCTCCTATAATTCACCCCTCCACTTT. Amino acids: CSARDKGSSYNSPLHF.

In nucleotides, the CDR3 is TGTGCCAGCACCGCTGGAGGAAAACTGTTTTTT. Its protein product is CASTAGGKLFF. J is TRBJ1-4 and V is TRBV12-3 or TRBV12-4, with D hard to call. V lost 7 bases to trimming and J lost 10 bases, with 10 bases between them. The CDR3 contains 11 residues.

Remarks on this clonotype: A read error may explain this, as a much larger clone is one base away. The J gene is TRBJ1-6, the V gene TRBV7-2; D remains unclear. The V gene's germline CDR1 is SGHTA and CDR2 FQGNSA. The CDR3 loop spans 15 amino acids. CDR3 DNA sequence: TGTGTCAGCAGCTTAGTGGCACAGAATAATTCACCCCTCCACTTT. The encoded protein is CVSSLVAQNNSPLHF.

This clonotype was counted at least ten times. CDR3 nucleotide sequence: TGCAGTGCTACTCTTCCGGGACTAGCGGTATACAATGAGCAGTTCTTC. Translating it yields CSATLPGLAVYNEQFF. The chain is built from TRBV20-1 and TRBJ2-1; 11 nucleotides match TRBD2. This CDR3 has 16 amino acids. J was trimmed by 4 bases and V by 4 bases; bases with no gene match: 9. Germline CDR1 DFQATT, CDR2 SNEGSKA (reference sequence).

This clonotype came up many times. The rearrangement uses TRBV15 and TRBJ2-5; D unresolved. The CDR3 spans 13 residues. Between the trimmed V and J ends, which lost 0 bases and 4 bases, there was a span of 6 bases. Germline assignment: CDR1 LNHNV and CDR2 YYDKDF (reference sequence). The CDR3 DNA sequence: TGTGCCACCAGCAGAGATAATCGAGAGACCCAGTACTTC. Translation gives CATSRDNRETQYF.

The rearrangement joins TRBV20-1 to TRBJ2-3, with unresolved D. This CDR3 is built from 11 residues. Germline V gene sequence: CDR1 DFQATT, CDR2 SNEGSKA (reference sequence). Trimming shortened V by 5 bases and J by 10 bases, and 13 bases separated the two germline ends. The CDR3 loop reads CSAAEGLAQYF. The CDR3 DNA follows: TGCAGTGCTGCTGAAGGGTTGGCGCAGTATTTT.

Ten or more counts support this clonotype. CDR3 DNA: TGCGCCAGCAGTGGTAATGGGGCCGTAGAAGAGACCCAGTACTTC. Translation: CASSGNGAVEETQYF. The chain joins TRBV5-1 to TRBJ2-5; possible D gene TRBD1, 5 bases. V was pared by 5 bases and J by 3 bases, with 17 bases between. CDR1 and CDR2 (germline): SGHRS, YFSETQ. The CDR3 covers 15 residues.

At least ten counts were recorded for this clonotype. This rearrangement joins TRBV20-1 to TRBJ2-7; D might be TRBD1 or TRBD2, each matching 6 bases. V lost 5 bases and J 5 bases, leaving 19 bases between the germline ends. The CDR3 has 14 amino acids. Per the germline V gene, CDR1 is DFQATT and CDR2 is SNEGSKA (reference sequence). As DNA, the CDR3 is TGCAGTGCTCTGGGGGGCCCCCTGGCTCACGAGCAGTACTTC. It codes for CSALGGPLAHEQYF.

At least ten counts were recorded for this clonotype. This sequence joins TRBV5-1 and TRBJ2-7, with no clear D. The V and J ends lost 4 bases and 3 bases respectively, with 5 bases between them. The CDR3 has 11 amino acids. The V gene's germline CDR1 is SGHRS and CDR2 YFSETQ. The DNA of the CDR3 is TGCGCCAGCAGCCAATACTACGAGCAGTACTTC. Translation gives CASSQYYEQYF.

This clonotype appeared many times. This chain joins TRBV12-3 or TRBV12-4 and TRBJ1-3; no firm D call. This CDR3 contains 12 residues. Between the trimmed V and J ends, which lost 3 bases and 4 bases, there was a span of 4 bases. As DNA, the CDR3 is TGTGCCAGCAGTTTTTCCGGAAACACCATATATTTT. Translation: CASSFSGNTIYF.

This clonotype has a count of ten or more. The chain combines TRBV20-1 with TRBJ2-3; D is unresolved. This CDR3 is 14 amino acids long. CDR1 and CDR2 (germline): DFQATT, SNEGSKA (reference sequence). V lost 2 bases to trimming and J lost 4 bases, with 13 bases between them. The CDR3 bases are TGCAGTGCTAGACAGCCTGGCCGGGCAGATACGCAGTATTTT. Its protein product is CSARQPGRADTQYF.

This clonotype was seen ten or more times. The chain links TRBV12-3 or TRBV12-4 to TRBJ2-2; 12 bases agree with TRBD2. This CDR3 has 17 residues. The V gene end was trimmed by 4 bases and the J gene end by 8 bases; junction bases not matched to a gene: 11. CDR3 nucleotides: TGTGCCAGCAGTTCCTCGACTAGCGGGAGTTCCCCGGGGGAGCTGTTTTTT. This gives the protein CASSSSTSGSSPGELFF.

The rearrangement joins TRBV12-3 or TRBV12-4 to TRBJ1-1, with no clear D. Trimming pared 5 bases from V and 1 base from J, leaving 8 bases between. The CDR3 is 13 amino acids. CDR3 sequence (DNA): TGTGCCAGCAGTGGGGAGAGGAACACTGAAGCTTTCTTT. This codes for CASSGERNTEAFF.

This clonotype was counted at least ten times. V usage is TRBV28 and J usage is TRBJ1-6; TRBD1 matches at 9 bases. Germline CDR1 and CDR2: MDHEN and SYDVKM. This CDR3 has 15 residues. Trimming cost V 6 bases and J 9 bases; bases outside gene matches: 9. CDR3 sequence reads: CASREPGQGSSPLHF. CDR3 in DNA: TGTGCCAGCAGAGAGCCGGGACAGGGAAGTTCACCCCTCCACTTT.

This clonotype was found many times. This chain uses TRBV12-3 or TRBV12-4 with TRBJ2-3, with 9 bases aligning to TRBD1. This CDR3 region has 14 residues. With 5 bases clipped from V and 3 bases from J, the junction kept 3 bases outside the gene matches. The CDR3 loop reads CASSNGQGTDTQYF. The CDR3, as DNA: TGTGCCAGCAGTAACGGACAGGGGACAGATACGCAGTATTTT.